This is a list of T cell receptor beta chains from one sample in a study of metastatic and nonmetastatic thyroid tumors. TCRdb recomputed clones from the PCR reads via MiXCR. This sample has about 69,000 clones, with about 14% found just once. The sequenced material came from blood. The source of these receptors is a male donor with papillary thyroid cancer or a benign thyroid nodule (not recorded which). Some clones in this sample may be carry-over from other donors' samples. Both conserved end residues are part of each CDR3. The order of the fields is clone size, J gene, D gene, V gene, CDR3 protein, CDR3 DNA. A D gene is named only where the DNA matches it firmly. Clone size, where shown, is once, few, many, or a class for clones that have expanded.

clone_size: -
j_call: TRBJ1-5
d_call: TRBD1
v_call: TRBV6-2/TRBV6-3
cdr3_aa: CASSSISSGQGRYQPQHF
cdr3_nt: TGTGCCAGCAGTTCAATTTCGAGCGGACAGGGTCGGTACCAGCCCCAGCATTTT

clone_size: many
j_call: TRBJ2-1
d_call: TRBD2
v_call: TRBV5-1
cdr3_aa: CASIGLADNSYNEQFF
cdr3_nt: TGCGCCAGCATTGGCCTAGCGGACAACTCCTACAATGAGCAGTTCTTC

clone_size: many
j_call: TRBJ1-2
d_call: -
v_call: TRBV10-1
cdr3_aa: CASSEGRYYGYTF
cdr3_nt: TGCGCCAGCAGTGAGGGCCGATACTATGGCTACACCTTC

clone_size: many
j_call: TRBJ2-7
d_call: TRBD2
v_call: TRBV10-3
cdr3_aa: CAISESSKRGNEQYF
cdr3_nt: TGTGCCATCAGTGAGTCCTCGAAGCGGGGGAACGAGCAGTACTTC

clone_size: many
j_call: TRBJ2-1
d_call: TRBD2
v_call: TRBV5-8
cdr3_aa: CASSRSGRSYNEQFF
cdr3_nt: TGTGCCAGCAGCCGGAGCGGGAGGTCCTACAATGAGCAGTTCTTC

clone_size: many
j_call: TRBJ2-3
d_call: TRBD2
v_call: TRBV7-9
cdr3_aa: CASSTTPGLALEGNTQYF
cdr3_nt: TGTGCCAGCAGCACCACTCCGGGACTAGCCTTAGAGGGAAATACGCAGTATTTT

clone_size: few
j_call: TRBJ2-2
d_call: -
v_call: TRBV6-2/TRBV6-3
cdr3_aa: CASSSRRRNTGELFF
cdr3_nt: TGTGCCAGCAGTTCCCGGCGCAGGAATACCGGGGAGCTGTTCTTT

clone_size: few
j_call: TRBJ2-1
d_call: -
v_call: TRBV14
cdr3_aa: CASSQGLGGGGAYNEQFF
cdr3_nt: TGTGCCAGCAGCCAAGGCCTAGGGGGCGGGGGCGCCTACAATGAGCAGTTCTTC

clone_size: many
j_call: TRBJ1-1
d_call: -
v_call: TRBV25-1
cdr3_aa: CASSGSWNTEAFF
cdr3_nt: TGTGCCAGCAGTGGGTCATGGAACACTGAAGCTTTCTTT

clone_size: many
j_call: TRBJ1-2
d_call: -
v_call: TRBV2
cdr3_aa: CASRGRGYGYTF
cdr3_nt: TGTGCCAGCAGGGGGAGGGGATACGGCTACACCTTC

clone_size: few
j_call: TRBJ2-2
d_call: -
v_call: TRBV20-1
cdr3_aa: CSARAPPRGRPDTGELFF
cdr3_nt: TGCAGTGCTAGAGCTCCGCCTAGGGGCCGCCCGGACACCGGGGAGCTGTTTTTT

clone_size: many
j_call: TRBJ2-2
d_call: -
v_call: TRBV5-1
cdr3_aa: CASSTTPGVAGELFF
cdr3_nt: TGCGCCAGCAGCACCACTCCAGGGGTGGCCGGGGAGCTGTTTTTT

clone_size: -
j_call: TRBJ1-2
d_call: TRBD1
v_call: TRBV2
cdr3_aa: CARQGQAIYGYTF
cdr3_nt: TGTGCCAGACAAGGACAGGCTATCTATGGCTACACCTTC

clone_size: -
j_call: TRBJ2-5
d_call: -
v_call: TRBV7-2
cdr3_aa: CASSLEWTFQGTQYF
cdr3_nt: TGTGCCAGCAGCTTAGAGTGGACGTTCCAAGGGACCCAGTACTTC

clone_size: many
j_call: TRBJ2-3
d_call: -
v_call: TRBV7-2
cdr3_aa: CASSLRRGTADTQYF
cdr3_nt: TGTGCCAGCAGCTTACGACGCGGGACGGCAGATACGCAGTATTTT

clone_size: -
j_call: TRBJ2-2
d_call: TRBD2
v_call: TRBV7-3
cdr3_aa: CASSLIGEGSGELSF
cdr3_nt: TGTGCCAGCAGCTTAATTGGGGAGGGTTCCGGGGAGCTGTCTTTT

clone_size: many
j_call: TRBJ1-1
d_call: -
v_call: TRBV6-1
cdr3_aa: CASSDPDVRTEAFF
cdr3_nt: TGTGCCAGCAGTGACCCGGACGTACGCACTGAAGCTTTCTTT

clone_size: many
j_call: TRBJ2-3
d_call: TRBD2
v_call: TRBV11-1
cdr3_aa: CASSSIAGGPVADTQYF
cdr3_nt: TGTGCCAGCAGCTCGATAGCGGGAGGGCCTGTCGCAGATACGCAGTATTTT

clone_size: -
j_call: TRBJ2-4
d_call: TRBD2
v_call: TRBV5-5
cdr3_aa: CASSSGLAGGIAKNIQYF
cdr3_nt: TGTGCCAGCAGCTCGGGACTAGCGGGAGGTATAGCCAAAAACATTCAGTACTTC

clone_size: many
j_call: TRBJ1-2
d_call: -
v_call: TRBV28
cdr3_aa: CASSLQGPYGYTF
cdr3_nt: TGTGCCAGCAGTTTACAGGGTCCCTATGGCTACACCTTC

clone_size: many
j_call: TRBJ1-2
d_call: -
v_call: TRBV3-1
cdr3_aa: CASSQDHNSKGGYTF
cdr3_nt: TGTGCCAGCAGCCAAGATCATAACTCAAAGGGGGGCTACACCTTC

clone_size: many
j_call: TRBJ2-5
d_call: -
v_call: TRBV25-1
cdr3_aa: CASSDASRETQYF
cdr3_nt: TGTGCCAGCAGTGATGCCAGTAGAGAGACCCAGTACTTC

clone_size: medium-sized
j_call: TRBJ2-1
d_call: -
v_call: TRBV28
cdr3_aa: CASLHRYSYNEQFF
cdr3_nt: TGTGCCAGCCTCCACCGGTACTCCTACAATGAGCAGTTCTTC

clone_size: -
j_call: TRBJ2-3
d_call: -
v_call: TRBV5-1
cdr3_aa: CASSFATGVTDTQYF
cdr3_nt: TGTGCCAGCAGCTTCGCCACTGGGGTCACAGATACGCAGTATTTT

clone_size: many
j_call: TRBJ2-5
d_call: TRBD1
v_call: TRBV19
cdr3_aa: CASSRVGDREETQYF
cdr3_nt: TGTGCCAGTAGTCGAGTCGGGGACAGAGAAGAGACCCAGTACTTC

clone_size: -
j_call: TRBJ2-1
d_call: -
v_call: TRBV9
cdr3_aa: CASSEGGSGTYNEQFF
cdr3_nt: TGTGCCAGCAGCGAGGGGGGAAGCGGGACCTACAACGAGCAGTTCTTC